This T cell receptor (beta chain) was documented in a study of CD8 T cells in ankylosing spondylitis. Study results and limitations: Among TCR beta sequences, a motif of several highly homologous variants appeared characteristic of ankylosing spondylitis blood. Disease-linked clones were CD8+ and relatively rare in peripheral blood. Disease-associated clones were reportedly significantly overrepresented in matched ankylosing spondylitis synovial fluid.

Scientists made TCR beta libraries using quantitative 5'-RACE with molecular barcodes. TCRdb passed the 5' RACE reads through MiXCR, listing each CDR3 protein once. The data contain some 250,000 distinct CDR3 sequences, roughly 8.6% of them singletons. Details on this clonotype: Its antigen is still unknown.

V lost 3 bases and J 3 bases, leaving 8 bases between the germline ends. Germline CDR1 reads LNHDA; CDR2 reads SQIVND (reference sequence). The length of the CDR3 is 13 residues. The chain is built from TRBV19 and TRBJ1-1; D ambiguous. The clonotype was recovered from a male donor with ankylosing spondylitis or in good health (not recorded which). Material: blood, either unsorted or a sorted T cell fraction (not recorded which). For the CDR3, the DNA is TGTGCCAGTAGTATGTCCGGGGACACTGAAGCTTTCTTT. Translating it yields CASSMSGDTEAFF.